These T cell receptor beta chains were read from a single sample in a study of vaccination and CD4 T cells after COVID-19. Antigen specificity for these receptors is unknown. From the PCR reads, TCRdb called clonotypes with MiXCR, one entry per CDR3 protein. The top ten clones hold about 12% of a sample with just over 15,000 distinct CDR3 sequences, 58% of them seen once. Material: CD4+ T cells from blood, cultured in vitro. Receptors originate from a human donor who had recovered from COVID-19. Each CDR3 is given with its conserved first and last residue. Each record gives: J gene, D gene, clone size, V gene, CDR3 DNA, CDR3 protein. A D gene is named only where the DNA matches it firmly. Expanded clones are given a class, and other clones once, few, many or no size at all.

J gene: TRBJ2-5; D gene: TRBD2; clone size: few; V gene: TRBV30; CDR3 DNA: TGTGCCTGGAGTATTCCTAGCGGGGGGGTGGAGACCCAGTACTTC; CDR3 protein: CAWSIPSGGVETQYF
J gene: TRBJ1-2; D gene: TRBD1; clone size: NA; V gene: TRBV12-3/TRBV12-4; CDR3 DNA: TGTGCCAGCAGTTTAAAACGGACAGGGTTCGACGGCTACACCTTC; CDR3 protein: CASSLKRTGFDGYTF
J gene: TRBJ1-1; D gene: NA; clone size: NA; V gene: TRBV6-1; CDR3 DNA: TGTGCCAGCAGTAACACCCAGGGACGGGTCTCATTTACTGAAGCTTTCTTT; CDR3 protein: CASSNTQGRVSFTEAFF
J gene: TRBJ1-6; D gene: NA; clone size: NA; V gene: TRBV18; CDR3 DNA: TGTGCCAGCTCGGACTCTGCCAGGGCTTCACCCCTCCACTTT; CDR3 protein: CASSDSARASPLHF
J gene: TRBJ1-2; D gene: NA; clone size: NA; V gene: TRBV19; CDR3 DNA: TGTGCCAGTAGTATTGCGGGTACCCGAGGGAACTATGGCTACACCTTC; CDR3 protein: CASSIAGTRGNYGYTF
J gene: TRBJ2-3; D gene: NA; clone size: NA; V gene: TRBV20-1; CDR3 DNA: TGCAGTGCTATCATTACAGATACGCAGTATTTT; CDR3 protein: CSAIITDTQYF
J gene: TRBJ1-2; D gene: TRBD1; clone size: NA; V gene: TRBV14; CDR3 DNA: TGTGCCAGCACTCCCCTTCGGCTCGGGACAGTAAACAGGGCTAACTATGGCTACACCTTC; CDR3 protein: CASTPLRLGTVNRANYGYTF
J gene: TRBJ1-6; D gene: TRBD1; clone size: few; V gene: TRBV2; CDR3 DNA: TGTGCCAGCACGGGACAGGGGAATTCACCCCTCCACTTT; CDR3 protein: CASTGQGNSPLHF
J gene: TRBJ1-5; D gene: TRBD1; clone size: NA; V gene: TRBV20-1; CDR3 DNA: TGCAGTGCAGCATTAGGGGGACAGGGTAACAATCAGCCCCAGCATTTT; CDR3 protein: CSAALGGQGNNQPQHF
J gene: TRBJ2-1; D gene: TRBD2; clone size: NA; V gene: TRBV15; CDR3 DNA: TGTGCCACCAGCAGAGATTCCGGGACTAGCGTAAATGAGCAGTTCTTC; CDR3 protein: CATSRDSGTSVNEQFF
J gene: TRBJ1-5; D gene: TRBD1; clone size: NA; V gene: TRBV5-8; CDR3 DNA: TGTGCCAGTAGACCGGGACAGGGGATGAGGAGCAATCAGCCCCAGCATTTT; CDR3 protein: CASRPGQGMRSNQPQHF
J gene: TRBJ2-5; D gene: TRBD2; clone size: NA; V gene: TRBV24-1; CDR3 DNA: TGTGCCACCGGGGCGGGAGGGAAAGAGACCCAGTACTTC; CDR3 protein: CATGAGGKETQYF
J gene: TRBJ2-7; D gene: NA; clone size: NA; V gene: TRBV23-1; CDR3 DNA: TGCGCCAGCATCGCAGGTCACACCAGGGAAAACTACGAGCAGTACTTC; CDR3 protein: CASIAGHTRENYEQYF
J gene: TRBJ1-2; D gene: TRBD1; clone size: NA; V gene: TRBV7-2; CDR3 DNA: TGTGCCAGCAGCCTGCGACAGGGATACGGCTACACCTTC; CDR3 protein: CASSLRQGYGYTF
J gene: TRBJ2-7; D gene: NA; clone size: NA; V gene: TRBV20-1; CDR3 DNA: TGCAGTGCCCGGGGCTTGATACAGGGAATAAACTCCTACGAGCAGTACTTC; CDR3 protein: CSARGLIQGINSYEQYF
J gene: TRBJ1-2; D gene: TRBD1; clone size: NA; V gene: TRBV5-1; CDR3 DNA: TGCGCCAGCAGCATAGAGACAGGGGGTGGCTACACCTTC; CDR3 protein: CASSIETGGGYTF
J gene: TRBJ1-4; D gene: NA; clone size: once; V gene: TRBV20-1; CDR3 DNA: TGCAGTGCTAGAGATCCGGCGGCACCTAATGAAAAACTGTTTTTT; CDR3 protein: CSARDPAAPNEKLFF